Below, 10 T cell receptor beta chains from the same sample are listed, as sequenced in a study of T cells after yellow fever vaccination. TCRdb called the 5' RACE reads again in MiXCR, with one record for every CDR3 protein. The sample consists of just under 600,000 distinct CDR3 sequences, about 13% of them appearing once. Source: PBMCs, taken on the day of the yellow fever booster vaccination. The receptors here all came from a young man who received the YFV17D yellow fever vaccine.

The table lists this clonotype with a few counts. The CDR3 loop reads CSASYSYGYTF. In DNA, the CDR3 is TGCAGTGCTAGCTACAGCTATGGCTACACCTTC. This chain connects TRBV20-1 to TRBJ1-2; D is unresolved. The germline V gene has CDR1 DFQATT and CDR2 SNEGSKA (reference sequence). Trimming cost V 3 bases and J 4 bases, with 6 bases left between them. The CDR3 consists of 11 residues.

This clonotype was observed a few times. This rearrangement joins TRBV5-1 to TRBJ2-1, with 13 bases that match TRBD2. The ends lost 7 bases at V and 0 bases at J; junction bases unmatched: 10. Germline V gives CDR1 SGHRS, CDR2 YFSETQ. The CDR3 spans 18 residues. CDR3 bases: TGCGCCAGCGACCCGGGACTAGCGGGGTCCAGCTCCTACAATGAGCAGTTCTTC. Protein: CASDPGLAGSSSYNEQFF.

In its sample, this clonotype was seen a few times. This chain uses TRBV7-2 with TRBJ2-3; D is unclear. V was cut by 5 bases and J by 1 base, with 10 bases left in between. The CDR3 is 14 residues long. Germline assignment: CDR1 SGHTA and CDR2 FQGNSA. This CDR3 is CASSLRSGTDTQYF. The CDR3 DNA sequence: TGTGCCAGCAGCCTTAGAAGCGGCACAGATACGCAGTATTTT. The full variable domain, with the rest looked up from reference TRBV7-2 and TRBJ2-3, is GAGVSQSPSNKVTEKGKDVELRCDPISGHTALYWYRQSLGQGLEFLIYFQGNSAPDKSGLPSDRFSAERTGGSVSTLTIQRTQQEDSAVYLCASSLRSGTDTQYFGPGTRLTVL.

The chain carries TRBV6-5 and TRBJ1-1; 7 bases line up with TRBD1. Trimming at V came to 1 base and at J to 11 bases, leaving 7 bases not matched to a gene. This CDR3 spans 13 amino acids. Per the germline V gene, CDR1 is MNHEY and CDR2 is SVGAGI. Here the CDR3 DNA reads TGTGCCAGCAGTTACTTTTCCGACAGGGTGGCTTTCTTT. Translating gives CASSYFSDRVAFF.

The genes are TRBV6-1 and TRBJ2-1; the D gene is possibly TRBD1 (5 bases). CDR3 length equals 14 residues. Germline V CDR1 and CDR2: MNHNS, SASEGT. Trimming shortened V by 7 bases and J by 6 bases, and 16 bases separated the two germline ends. In DNA form, the CDR3 reads TGTGCCAGCACCTTAGGGGCCTGGGCCAATGAGCAGTTCTTC. Its protein product is CASTLGAWANEQFF.

The CDR3 loop is CASSSRGLGSDEQFF. The CDR3 DNA follows: TGTGCCAGCAGCTCTCGTGGTCTGGGTAGCGATGAGCAGTTCTTC. V and J are TRBV7-3 and TRBJ2-1, with D possibly matching TRBD2 (5 bases). Germline values: CDR1 SGHTA, CDR2 FQGTGA. CDR3 length: 15 amino acids. V dropped 4 bases and J dropped 8 bases, with 18 bases sitting between them. Drawing the rest from reference TRBV7-3 and TRBJ2-1, the complete variable domain is GAGVSQTPSNKVTEKGKYVELRCDPISGHTALYWYRQSLGQGPEFLIYFQGTGAADDSGLPNDRFFAVRPEGSVSTLKIQRTERGDSAVYLCASSSRGLGSDEQFFGPGTRLTVL.

Concerning this clonotype itself: It may be a read error: a sequence one base away is much more abundant. CDR3 DNA: TGTGCCAGCAGGTCGACAGAGGTGGAGCAGTACTTC. Amino acids: CASRSTEVEQYF. The chain recombines TRBV7-2 with TRBJ2-7; possible D gene TRBD1, 5 bases. The V gene's germline CDR1 is SGHTA and CDR2 FQGNSA. Trimming shortened V by 6 bases and J by 7 bases, and 13 bases separated the two germline ends. This CDR3 has 12 amino acids.

This chain links TRBV5-1 with TRBJ1-6; possible D gene TRBD1, 5 bases. Germline V gives CDR1 SGHRS, CDR2 YFSETQ. The CDR3 is made up of 16 amino acids. The V end was cut by 0 bases, the J end by 2 bases, with 9 bases between. CDR3 coding DNA: TGCGCCAGCAGCTTGGGGGGCGCCGCCTATAATTCACCCCTCCACTTT. It is translated as CASSLGGAAYNSPLHF.

The rearrangement links TRBV25-1 to TRBJ2-7; possible D gene TRBD2, 6 bases. With 7 bases removed from V and 5 bases from J, the gap between germline ends came to 21 bases. CDR3 size: 15 residues. Germline V CDR1 and CDR2: MGHDK, SYGVNS. The DNA of the CDR3 is TGTGCCAGCAAAAGTCCGGGGGTTATAGACCACGAGCAGTACTTC. This translates into CASKSPGVIDHEQYF.

Many counts were recorded for this clonotype. This chain links TRBV7-9 with TRBJ2-7; 7 bases are a match to TRBD1. The CDR3 is 14 residues long. Looked up from germline, CDR1 is SEHNR and CDR2 is FQNEAQ (reference sequence). V gave up 5 bases and J gave up 1 base; unmatched junction bases: 5. The CDR3 DNA reads as TGTGCCAGCAGCACAGGGGAGTTTTCCTACGAGCAGTACTTC. Protein: CASSTGEFSYEQYF. Full variable domain (outside the CDR3, taken from reference TRBV7-9 and TRBJ2-7): DTGVSQNPRHKITKRGQNVTFRCDPISEHNRLYWYRQTLGQGPEFLTYFQNEAQLEKSRLLSDRFSAERPKGSFSTLEIQRTEQGDSAMYLCASSTGEFSYEQYFGPGTRLTVT.